The clone carrying this T cell receptor beta chain occurred once. Its antigen is unknown. Data came from immunoSEQ multiplex PCR; TCRdb stores just in-frame clones and leaves some out. The sample shows under 400,000 clones, over 75% of them seen only once. This CDR3 region has 16 residues. Germline values: CDR1 SQVTM, CDR2 ANQGSEA. The J segment lost 0 bases and the V segment lost 4 bases, leaving 9 bases of the junction unmatched. This specimen belongs to a study of cytomegalovirus exposure and HLA in healthy donors. Study-level results: In vitro confirmation showed three CMV-associated chains to be CMV antigen specific. The tendency of first-cohort TCR clusters to co-occur in the 120 or so validation repertoires emerged from a later analysis.

J is TRBJ2-1 and V is TRBV29-1; 7 bases agree with TRBD2. Sequences were obtained from PBMCs. The receptor's source is a man in his thirties or forties in good health and CMV-seronegative. Here the CDR3 reads CSVGVGGISSYNEQFF. CDR3 sequence (DNA): TGCAGCGTTGGCGTCGGGGGGATAAGCTCCTACAATGAGCAGTTCTTC.